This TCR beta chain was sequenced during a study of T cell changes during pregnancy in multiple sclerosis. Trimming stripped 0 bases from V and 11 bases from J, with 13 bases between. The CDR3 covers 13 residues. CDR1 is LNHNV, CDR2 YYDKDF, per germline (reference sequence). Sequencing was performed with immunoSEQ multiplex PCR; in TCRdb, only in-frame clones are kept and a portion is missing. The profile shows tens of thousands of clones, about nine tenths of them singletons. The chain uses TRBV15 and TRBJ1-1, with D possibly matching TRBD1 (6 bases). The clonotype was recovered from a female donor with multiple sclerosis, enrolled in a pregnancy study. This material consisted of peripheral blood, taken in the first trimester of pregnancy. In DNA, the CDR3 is TGTGCCACCAGCAGAGATGCGGGGGCCGGGGCTTTCTTT. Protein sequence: CATSRDAGAGAFF.